Below, one T cell receptor beta chain is given with its context. Authors' analysis steps: Estimated nucleated cell counts came from reference gene primer amplification. Libraries were prepared by immunoSEQ multiplex PCR; TCRdb keeps only in-frame clonotypes and omits some of them. The DNA gave D and trimming, while V, J and clone size come from that table. The sample lists 250,000 or so clones, roughly 84% occurring once. The data are from a study of blood T cell repertoires in COVID-19. Across the study: COVID-19 samples collected from the United States, Italy and Spain covered acute and convalescent phases. Sources were T cells, B-cell-depleted T cells, or PBMCs; the material itself was cDNA or gDNA.

The CDR3 length is 14 residues. CDR1 is SNHLY, CDR2 FYNNEI, per germline. V gave up 7 bases and J gave up 4 bases, with 15 bases separating them. This chain links TRBV2 with TRBJ2-3, with a weak D call TRBD2 (6 bases). The clonotype originates from a woman aged 40 to 50 who had recovered from COVID-19. Specimen: peripheral blood. CDR3 loop: CASTTLAGPDTQYF. CDR3 DNA sequence: TGTGCCAGCACAACATTGGCGGGGCCAGATACGCAGTATTTT.